The 5 T cell receptor beta chains in this list originate from one sample, sequenced in a study of shared clonotypes between healthy human individuals. Using immunoSEQ multiplex PCR, the repertoire was profiled, and TCRdb retains in-frame clones only, with some absent. The table shows around 530,000 clones, with 70% to 80% occurring only once. Material: PBMCs. The receptors were gathered from a woman in her 40s in good health. Some clones in this sample may be carry-over from other donors' samples.

This clone appeared a single time. This chain joins TRBV27 and TRBJ2-7, with 8 bases lining up with TRBD2. There are 15 residues in the CDR3. The germline V gene has CDR1 MNHEY and CDR2 SMNVEV (reference sequence). The V segment lost 4 bases and the J segment 1 base; nucleotides outside the gene matches: 6. CDR3 sequence reads: CASSSLGTSSYEQYF. In DNA form, the CDR3 reads TGTGCCAGCAGTTCTCTCGGGACTAGTTCCTACGAGCAGTACTTC.

This rearrangement joins TRBV7-9 to TRBJ2-1; TRBD1 aligns across 9 bases. V was clipped by 10 bases and J by 0 bases; unmatched bases: 7. The germline gives CDR1 SEHNR, CDR2 FQNEAQ (reference sequence). The CDR3 spans 15 residues. The CDR3 protein is CAIQDRGHSYNEQFF. CDR3 DNA: TGTGCCATCCAGGACAGGGGACACTCCTACAATGAGCAGTTCTTC.

The sample holds one count of this clone. V gene TRBV28 combines with J gene TRBJ1-2; 12 bases match TRBD1. Germline lookup yields CDR1 MDHEN and CDR2 SYDVKM. CDR3 length: 13 residues. J lost 9 bases, V lost 5 bases, and 4 bases had no gene match. Written as DNA, the CDR3 is TGTGCCAGCAGTCCGGGACAGGGGGCGAGCTACACCTTC. Protein sequence: CASSPGQGASYTF.

The chain links TRBV2 to TRBJ2-1, with 9 bases identical to TRBD2. The J segment lost 10 bases and the V segment lost 3 bases, leaving 10 bases of the junction unmatched. Germline loops: CDR1 SNHLY, CDR2 FYNNEI. The CDR3 length is 15 residues. CDR3 sequence: CASSETVAGEREQFF. The CDR3 bases are TGTGCCAGCAGTGAGACGGTAGCGGGAGAGCGGGAGCAGTTCTTC.

The chain is built from TRBV7-6 and TRBJ1-4; D might be TRBD1 (5 bases). Trimming removed 4 bases at V and 8 bases at J, with 17 bases between. CDR1 and CDR2 from the germline V gene are SGHVS and FNYEAQ. This CDR3 comprises 15 residues. DNA for the CDR3: TGTGCCAGCAGCTCACGCCCTACCGAGGGGGAAAAACTGTTTTTT. Its protein product is CASSSRPTEGEKLFF.